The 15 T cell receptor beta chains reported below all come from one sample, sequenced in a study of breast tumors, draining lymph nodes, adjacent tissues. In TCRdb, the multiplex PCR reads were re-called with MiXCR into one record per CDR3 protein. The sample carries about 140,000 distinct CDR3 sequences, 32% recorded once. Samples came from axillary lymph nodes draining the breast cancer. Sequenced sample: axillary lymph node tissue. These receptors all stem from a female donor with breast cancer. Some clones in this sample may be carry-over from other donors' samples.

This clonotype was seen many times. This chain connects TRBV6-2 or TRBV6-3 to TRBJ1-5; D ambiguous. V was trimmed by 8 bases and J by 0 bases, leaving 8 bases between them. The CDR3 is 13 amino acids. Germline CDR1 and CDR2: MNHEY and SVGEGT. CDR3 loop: CASVGDSNQPQHF. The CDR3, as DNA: TGTGCCAGCGTCGGGGATAGCAATCAGCCCCAGCATTTT.

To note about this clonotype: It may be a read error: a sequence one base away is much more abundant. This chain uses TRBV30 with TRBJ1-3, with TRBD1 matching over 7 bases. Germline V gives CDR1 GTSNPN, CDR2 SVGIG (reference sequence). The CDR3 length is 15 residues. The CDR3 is CAWTQGVMSGNTIHF. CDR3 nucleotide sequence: TGTGCCTGGACTCAGGGGGTCATGTCTGGAAACACCATACATTTT.

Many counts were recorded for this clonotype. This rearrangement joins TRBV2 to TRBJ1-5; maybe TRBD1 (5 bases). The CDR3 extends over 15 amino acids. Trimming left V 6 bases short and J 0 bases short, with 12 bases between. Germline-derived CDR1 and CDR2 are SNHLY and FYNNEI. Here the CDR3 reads CASRRETVSNQPQHF. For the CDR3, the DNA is TGTGCCAGCAGGCGAGAGACAGTTAGCAATCAGCCCCAGCATTTT.

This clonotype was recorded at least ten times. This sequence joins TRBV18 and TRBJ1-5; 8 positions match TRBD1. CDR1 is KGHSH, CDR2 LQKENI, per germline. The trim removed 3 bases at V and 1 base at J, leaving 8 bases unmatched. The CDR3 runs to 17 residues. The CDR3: CASSPETGVASNQPQHF. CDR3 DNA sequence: TGTGCCAGCTCACCCGAGACAGGGGTTGCGAGCAATCAGCCCCAGCATTTT.

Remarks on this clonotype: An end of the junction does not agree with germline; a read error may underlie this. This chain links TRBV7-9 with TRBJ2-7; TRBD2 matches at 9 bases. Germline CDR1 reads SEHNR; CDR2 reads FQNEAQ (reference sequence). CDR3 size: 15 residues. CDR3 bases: TGTGCCAGCAGCCCCAGCGGGGGGCGTGCGAACGCGCAGCACTTC. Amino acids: CASSPSGGRANAQHF.

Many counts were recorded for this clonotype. CDR3: CSARSGGVSNEQFF. CDR3 coding DNA: TGCAGTGCTAGGTCGGGGGGGGTATCCAATGAGCAGTTCTTC. The chain links TRBV20-1 to TRBJ2-1, with 8 nucleotides matching TRBD2. Unmatched junction bases numbered 7, after V lost 3 bases and J lost 6 bases. This CDR3 region has 14 residues. CDR1 DFQATT and CDR2 SNEGSKA come from the germline V gene (reference sequence).

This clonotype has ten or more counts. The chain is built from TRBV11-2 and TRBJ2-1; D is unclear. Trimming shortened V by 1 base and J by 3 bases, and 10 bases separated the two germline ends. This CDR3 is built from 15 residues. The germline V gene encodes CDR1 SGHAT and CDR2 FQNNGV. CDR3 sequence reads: CASSLGGTDYNEQFF. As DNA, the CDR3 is TGTGCCAGCAGCTTAGGAGGAACCGACTACAATGAGCAGTTCTTC. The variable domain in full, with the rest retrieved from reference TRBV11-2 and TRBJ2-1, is EAGVAQSPRYKIIEKRQSVAFWCNPISGHATLYWYQQILGQGPKLLIQFQNNGVVDDSQLPKDRFSAERLKGVDSTLKIQPAKLEDSAVYLCASSLGGTDYNEQFFGPGTRLTVL.

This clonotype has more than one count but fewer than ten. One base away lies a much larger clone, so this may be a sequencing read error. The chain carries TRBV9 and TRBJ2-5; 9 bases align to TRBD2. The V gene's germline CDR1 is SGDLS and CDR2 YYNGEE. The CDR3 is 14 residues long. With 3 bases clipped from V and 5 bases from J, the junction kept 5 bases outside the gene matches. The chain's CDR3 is CASSGVSGGETQYF. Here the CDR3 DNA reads TGTGCCAGCAGCGGGGTCAGCGGGGGGGAGACCCAGTACTTC. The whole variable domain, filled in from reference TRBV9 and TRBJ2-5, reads DSGVTQTPKHLITATGQRVTLRCSPRSGDLSVYWYQQSLDQGLQFLIQYYNGEERAKGNILERFSAQQFPDLHSELNLSSLELGDSALYFCASSGVSGGETQYFGPGTRLLVL.

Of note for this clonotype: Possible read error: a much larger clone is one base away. The DNA for the CDR3 is TGTGCCAGCTCACCACCGTTCAGGGACCAGCCCCAGCATTTT. Encoded protein: CASSPPFRDQPQHF. The rearrangement links TRBV18 to TRBJ1-5; TRBD1 is a possible D gene (5 bases). Looked up from germline, CDR1 is KGHSH and CDR2 is LQKENI. CDR3 size: 14 residues. With 0 bases removed from V and 7 bases from J, the gap between germline ends came to 10 bases.

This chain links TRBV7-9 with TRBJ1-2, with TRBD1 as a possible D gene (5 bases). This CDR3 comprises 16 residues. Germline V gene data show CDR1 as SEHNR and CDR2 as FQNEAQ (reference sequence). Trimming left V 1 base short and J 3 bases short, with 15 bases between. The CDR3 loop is CASSLEGFSEDYGYTF. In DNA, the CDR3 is TGTGCCAGCAGCTTAGAGGGGTTCTCCGAAGACTATGGCTACACCTTC.

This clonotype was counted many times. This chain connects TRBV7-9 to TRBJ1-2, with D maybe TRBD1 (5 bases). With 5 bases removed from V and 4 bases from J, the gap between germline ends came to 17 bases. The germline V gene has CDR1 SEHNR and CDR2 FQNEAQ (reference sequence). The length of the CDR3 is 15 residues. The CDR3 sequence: CASSPLNPGAYGYTF. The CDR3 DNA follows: TGTGCCAGCAGCCCACTGAATCCCGGGGCCTATGGCTACACCTTC.

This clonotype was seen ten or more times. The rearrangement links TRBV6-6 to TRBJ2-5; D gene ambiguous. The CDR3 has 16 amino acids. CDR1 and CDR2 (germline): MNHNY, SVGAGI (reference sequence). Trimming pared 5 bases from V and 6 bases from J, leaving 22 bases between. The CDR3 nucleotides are TGTGCCAGCAGTCACCCCAACGGGCCAAGGGATCAGACCCAGTACTTC. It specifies CASSHPNGPRDQTQYF.

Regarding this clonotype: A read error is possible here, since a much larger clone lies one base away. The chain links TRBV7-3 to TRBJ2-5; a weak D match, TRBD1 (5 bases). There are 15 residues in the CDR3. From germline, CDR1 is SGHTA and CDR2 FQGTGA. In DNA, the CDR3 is TGTGCCAGCGGCCCTGGGCCGACCAGGGAAGAGACCCAGCACTTC. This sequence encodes CASGPGPTREETQHF.

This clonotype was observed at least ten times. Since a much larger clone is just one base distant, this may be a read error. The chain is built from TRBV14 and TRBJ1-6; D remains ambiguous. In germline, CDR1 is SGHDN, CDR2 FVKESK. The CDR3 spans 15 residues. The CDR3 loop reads CASSQEGRSNSPPHF. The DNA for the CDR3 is TGTGCCAGCAGCCAAGAAGGACGGAGCAATTCACCCCCCCACTTT.

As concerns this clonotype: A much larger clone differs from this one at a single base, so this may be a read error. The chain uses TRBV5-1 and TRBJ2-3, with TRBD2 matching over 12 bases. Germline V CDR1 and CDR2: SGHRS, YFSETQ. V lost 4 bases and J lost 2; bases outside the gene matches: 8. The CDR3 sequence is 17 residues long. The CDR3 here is CASSGRTSGEPTDTQYF. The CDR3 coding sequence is TGCGCCAGCAGCGGAAGGACTAGCGGGGAACCCACAGATACGCAGTATTTT. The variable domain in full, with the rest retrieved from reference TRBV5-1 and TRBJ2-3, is KAGVTQTPRYLIKTRGQQVTLSCSPISGHRSVSWYQQTPGQGLQFLFEYFSETQRNKGNFPGRFSGRQFSNSRSEMNVSTLELGDSALYLCASSGRTSGEPTDTQYFGPGTRLTVL.